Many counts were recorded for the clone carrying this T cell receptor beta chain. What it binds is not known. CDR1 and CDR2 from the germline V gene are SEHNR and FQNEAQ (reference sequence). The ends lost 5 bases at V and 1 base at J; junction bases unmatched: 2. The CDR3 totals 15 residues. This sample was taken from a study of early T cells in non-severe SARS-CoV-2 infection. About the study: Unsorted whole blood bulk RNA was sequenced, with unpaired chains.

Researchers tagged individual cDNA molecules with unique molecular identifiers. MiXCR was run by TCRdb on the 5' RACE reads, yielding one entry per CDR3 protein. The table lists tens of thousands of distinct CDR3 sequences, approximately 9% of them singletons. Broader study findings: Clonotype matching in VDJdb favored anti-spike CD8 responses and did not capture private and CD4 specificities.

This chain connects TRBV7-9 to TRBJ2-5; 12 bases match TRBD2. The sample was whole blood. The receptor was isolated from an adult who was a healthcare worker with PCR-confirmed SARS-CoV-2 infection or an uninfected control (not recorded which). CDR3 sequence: CASSGGLAGQETQYF. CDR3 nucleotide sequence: TGTGCCAGCAGCGGGGGACTAGCGGGCCAAGAGACCCAGTACTTC. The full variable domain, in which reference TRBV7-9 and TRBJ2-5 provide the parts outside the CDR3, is DTGVSQNPRHKITKRGQNVTFRCDPISEHNRLYWYRQTLGQGPEFLTYFQNEAQLEKSRLLSDRFSAERPKGSFSTLEIQRTEQGDSAMYLCASSGGLAGQETQYFGPGTRLLVL.